Below are 2 T cell receptor beta chains sequenced from a single sample in a study of vaccination and CD4 T cells after COVID-19. The treatment was: roughly nine-day PBMC culture with coronavirus spike peptide pools or control peptides (ViraFEST assay). The Oncomine TCR Beta short-read assay was what sequenced the DNA obtained from cultured CD4+ T cells. TCRdb analysed the PCR reads with MiXCR anew, one entry per CDR3 protein. The table includes roughly 12,000 distinct CDR3 sequences, about 79% detected once. Antigen specificity for these receptors is unknown. Sequenced input: CD4+ T cells from blood, cultured in vitro. The source of these receptors is a human donor who had recovered from COVID-19.

This CDR3 reads CASSVRETQYF. DNA of the CDR3: TGTGCCAGCAGTGTTAGGGAGACCCAGTACTTC. This chain links TRBV2 with TRBJ2-5; D call uncertain. The V gene's germline CDR1 is SNHLY and CDR2 FYNNEI. The CDR3 totals 11 residues. The V and J ends lost 4 bases and 5 bases respectively, with 5 bases between them. Full variable domain (rest looked up from reference TRBV2 and TRBJ2-5): EPEVTQTPSHQVTQMGQEVILRCVPISNHLYFYWYRQILGQKVEFLVSFYNNEISEKSEIFDDQFSVERPDGSNFTLKIRSTKLEDSAMYFCASSVRETQYFGPGTRLLVL.

There are a few counts of this clonotype. The chain links TRBV7-2 to TRBJ1-2; TRBD1 might be the D (6 bases). V lost 0 bases to trimming and J lost 6 bases, with 14 bases between them. Germline values: CDR1 SGHTA, CDR2 FQGNSA. CDR3 length equals 15 residues. CDR3 in amino acids: CASSLALRGANGYTF. The CDR3 DNA is TGTGCCAGCAGCTTAGCGCTGAGGGGGGCGAATGGCTACACCTTC.